The 30 T cell receptor beta chains in this list originate from one sample, sequenced in a study of T cells in Graves' hyperthyroidism and ophthalmopathy. Researchers took RNA transcripts and amplified the TCR beta CDR3 regions from them. TCR CDR3 underwent first-round RT-PCR with the HTBI primer set. TCRdb recomputed calls from the multiplex PCR reads with MiXCR, one row per CDR3 protein. The data contain about 400,000 distinct CDR3 sequences, approximately 14% of them singletons. The sequenced material came from blood. The source of these receptors is a man between 18 and 35 years old with Graves' ophthalmopathy.

CDR3 residues: CSVGSRRNFLSYNEQFF. As DNA, the CDR3 is TGCAGCGTTGGAAGTCGGCGGAACTTTCTCTCCTACAATGAGCAGTTCTTC. The chain joins TRBV29-1 to TRBJ2-1, with no clear D. Per the germline V gene, CDR1 is SQVTM and CDR2 is ANQGSEA. V shed 4 bases and J shed 0 bases, with 19 bases lying between them. CDR3 length equals 17 residues.

This clonotype was detected a few times. The rearrangement joins TRBV7-6 to TRBJ2-1; the match to TRBD2 covers 8 bases. Germline V gene sequence: CDR1 SGHVS, CDR2 FNYEAQ. V lost 5 bases, J lost 2 bases, and 8 bases stayed unmatched. This CDR3 has 16 residues. CDR3 protein: CASSNLGGAAYNEQFF. In DNA form, the CDR3 reads TGTGCCAGCAGCAACCTCGGGGGGGCCGCCTACAATGAGCAGTTCTTC.

This clonotype has only a few counts. V and J are TRBV6-1 and TRBJ1-5; a weak D match, TRBD1 (5 bases). The CDR3 covers 14 residues. The V end lost 6 bases, the J end lost 1 base, and 10 bases lay between the germline ends. CDR1 MNHNS and CDR2 SASEGT come from the germline V gene. The CDR3 region has the DNA TGTGCCAGCAGCCGCTGGGGCAGCAATCAGCCCCAGCATTTT. This encodes CASSRWGSNQPQHF.

The chain couples TRBV30 to TRBJ1-1, with D uncertain. Germline CDR1 is GTSNPN and CDR2 is SVGIG (reference sequence). The CDR3 covers 11 residues. V dropped 2 bases and J dropped 9 bases, with 10 bases sitting between them. DNA of the CDR3: TGTGCCTGGAGTACAAACAGAAAAGCTTTCTTT. Protein product: CAWSTNRKAFF.

This clonotype was seen ten or more times. The rearrangement uses TRBV18 and TRBJ1-1, with a tentative D call TRBD1 (5 bases). This CDR3 has 16 residues. CDR1 KGHSH and CDR2 LQKENI come from the germline V gene. V lost 3 bases and J 4 bases, leaving 18 bases between the germline ends. The CDR3 is CASSPPGVERSTEAFF. In nucleotides, the CDR3 is TGTGCCAGCTCACCCCCGGGGGTAGAGCGTAGCACTGAAGCTTTCTTT.

This clonotype was recorded at least ten times. This chain connects TRBV11-2 to TRBJ1-1; D unresolved. The V end was cut by 1 base, the J end by 0 bases, with 9 bases between. The CDR3 loop spans 15 amino acids. The germline gives CDR1 SGHAT, CDR2 FQNNGV. The CDR3 region has the DNA TGTGCCAGCAGCTTAGGTACCGGGATGAACACTGAAGCTTTCTTT. It encodes CASSLGTGMNTEAFF. Full variable domain (missing parts from reference TRBV11-2 and TRBJ1-1): EAGVAQSPRYKIIEKRQSVAFWCNPISGHATLYWYQQILGQGPKLLIQFQNNGVVDDSQLPKDRFSAERLKGVDSTLKIQPAKLEDSAVYLCASSLGTGMNTEAFFGQGTRLTVV.

Many counts were recorded for this clonotype. This chain links TRBV12-3 or TRBV12-4 with TRBJ2-2; the D call may be TRBD1 or TRBD2 (7 bases each). V lost 5 bases and J 5 bases, leaving 15 bases between the germline ends. The CDR3 consists of 15 residues. For the CDR3, the DNA is TGTGCCAGCAGTCCAGGGGGGAGGGGGACCGGGGAGCTGTTTTTT. Translated: CASSPGGRGTGELFF.

This clonotype occurred many times. The rearrangement joins TRBV12-3 or TRBV12-4 to TRBJ2-7; the D is unclear. This CDR3 has 13 residues. Trimming took 3 bases from V and 3 from J, leaving 9 bases between them. CDR3: CASSFGLNYEQYF. CDR3 DNA sequence: TGTGCCAGCAGTTTTGGTCTGAACTACGAGCAGTACTTC.

This clonotype was seen a handful of times. This chain links TRBV7-2 with TRBJ1-5; perhaps TRBD1 as D (5 bases). Looked up from germline, CDR1 is SGHTA and CDR2 is FQGNSA. This CDR3 has 15 amino acids. Trimming left V 3 bases short and J 10 bases short, with 19 bases between. CDR3 in amino acids: CASSFKRVGGSPQHF. Written as DNA, the CDR3 is TGTGCCAGCAGCTTTAAACGAGTTGGGGGGTCACCCCAGCATTTT.

This clonotype appeared many times. The genes are TRBV30 and TRBJ1-2, with D unresolved. The CDR3 totals 18 residues. CDR1 is GTSNPN and CDR2 is SVGIG in the germline V gene (reference sequence). V lost 3 bases and J 3 bases, leaving 26 bases between the germline ends. The CDR3 region is CAWRVPLRAPILYYGYTF. The CDR3 nucleotides read TGTGCCTGGAGGGTTCCCCTCCGGGCTCCGATCCTTTACTATGGCTACACCTTC.

The chain uses TRBV19 and TRBJ2-7; D might be TRBD2 (6 bases). V lost 7 bases to trimming and J lost 7 bases, with 11 bases between them. Germline lookup yields CDR1 LNHDA and CDR2 SQIVND (reference sequence). This CDR3 contains 11 residues. The CDR3 DNA reads as TGTGCCAGTACCATGGAGGGGGAGCAGTACTTC. It specifies CASTMEGEQYF.

The table lists this clonotype with a few counts. The chain employs TRBV6-1 and TRBJ1-5; 9 nucleotides align to TRBD1. Trimming took 3 bases from V and 6 from J; bases not matched to a gene: 9. This CDR3 has 16 amino acids. Germline lookup yields CDR1 MNHNS and CDR2 SASEGT. CDR3 DNA: TGTGCCAGCAGTGAGATGTACAGGGGGCGCTTTCAGCCCCAGCATTTT. This translates into CASSEMYRGRFQPQHF.

In this sample, this clonotype turned up many times. This sequence joins TRBV12-3 or TRBV12-4 and TRBJ1-4; D not resolved. The CDR3 is 14 amino acids. V was pared by 3 bases and J by 3 bases, with 8 bases between. CDR3 protein: CASSLAQSNEKLFF. The CDR3 DNA follows: TGTGCCAGCAGTTTGGCACAGTCTAATGAAAAACTGTTTTTT.

As concerns this clonotype: Germline is not matched at one junction end, which may reflect a read error. V usage is TRBV14 and J usage is TRBJ2-5, with 10 bases fitting TRBD2. This CDR3 is 15 amino acids long. Germline V gene sequence: CDR1 SGHDN, CDR2 FVKESK. The CDR3 is CAGSHVLAGEETQYF. The CDR3 DNA follows: TGTGCCGGCAGCCATGTCCTAGCGGGGGAGGAGACCCAGTACTTC.

The chain is built from TRBV14 and TRBJ1-4; possibly TRBD1 for D (5 bases). The CDR3 sequence is 13 residues long. Deletions cut 1 base from V and 7 bases from J, with 7 bases between. Germline V gene lookup returns CDR1 SGHDN and CDR2 FVKESK. The CDR3, as DNA: TGTGCCAGCAGCCAAGGACAGCTTGAAAAACTGTTTTTT. It yields the protein CASSQGQLEKLFF.

In its sample, this clonotype was seen many times. The rearrangement uses TRBV6-5 and TRBJ2-3; TRBD1 matches 7 bases. From germline, CDR1 is MNHEY and CDR2 SVGAGI. Trimming took 0 bases from V and 6 from J; bases not matched to a gene: 0. CDR3 length equals 13 residues. The CDR3 is CASSYSRGDTQYF. CDR3 in DNA: TGTGCCAGCAGTTACTCCAGGGGGGATACGCAGTATTTT.

This clonotype showed up many times. The CDR3 region is CASSSGTSAFNEQFF. The DNA for the CDR3 is TGTGCCAGCAGCTCCGGGACTAGCGCCTTCAATGAGCAGTTCTTC. J is TRBJ2-1 and V is TRBV13, with 10 bases lining up with TRBD2. Germline loops: CDR1 PRHDT, CDR2 FYEKMQ (reference sequence). The CDR3 contains 15 residues. The V and J ends lost 4 bases and 6 bases, in that order; junction bases with no gene match: 6. Supplemented by reference TRBV13 and TRBJ2-1, the full variable domain reads AAGVIQSPRHLIKEKRETATLKCYPIPRHDTVYWYQQGPGQDPQFLISFYEKMQSDKGSIPDRFSAQQFSDYHSELNMSSLELGDSALYFCASSSGTSAFNEQFFGPGTRLTVL.

The rearrangement joins TRBV4-2 to TRBJ1-6; no clear D. V shed 2 bases and J shed 5 bases, with 19 bases lying between them. Germline V gene data show CDR1 as LGHNA and CDR2 as YNFKEQ. There are 18 residues in the CDR3. In DNA, the CDR3 is TGTGCCAGCAGCCAACGACTCACCCAGCTAGTGAATAATTCACCCCTCCACTTT. It translates to CASSQRLTQLVNNSPLHF.

In its sample, this clonotype was seen many times. V is TRBV12-3 or TRBV12-4 and J is TRBJ2-1; 9 bases align to TRBD1. The junction had 3 bases not matched to a gene; V was cut back by 4 bases and J by 8 bases. This CDR3 is built from 13 residues. The CDR3 is CASSWTGVDEQFF. The CDR3 nucleotides are TGTGCCAGCAGTTGGACAGGGGTGGATGAGCAGTTCTTC.

This chain joins TRBV7-9 and TRBJ1-1, with 11 bases lining up with TRBD1. V shed 5 bases, J shed 3 bases, and the junction held 11 bases outside the gene matches. The CDR3 length is 17 residues. Germline V gene data show CDR1 as SEHNR and CDR2 as FQNEAQ (reference sequence). The CDR3 DNA is TGTGCCAGCAGCCCCCGGACAGGGGGCATTTCACACACTGAAGCTTTCTTT. It is translated as CASSPRTGGISHTEAFF.

As concerns this clonotype: One junction end does not reproduce the germline sequence, and a read error may be involved. This sequence joins TRBV20-1 and TRBJ2-2; 8 bases line up with TRBD1. This CDR3 comprises 15 residues. Germline lookup yields CDR1 DFQATT and CDR2 SNEGSKA (reference sequence). DNA of the CDR3: TGCAGTGCTCGGGACAGGAACGGCTGGGGCGGGGAGCCGTTTTTT. Protein product: CSARDRNGWGGEPFF.

A word on this clonotype: A much larger clone lies one base from this, so it may be a read error. The chain is built from TRBV11-2 and TRBJ1-2; perhaps TRBD1 as D (5 bases). The germline V gene has CDR1 SGHAT and CDR2 FQNNGV. With 11 bases removed from V and 3 bases from J, the gap between germline ends came to 16 bases. The CDR3 spans 13 residues. The CDR3 DNA is TGTGCCGGCACCTTGGGGACGGACTATGGCTACACCTTC. Translating gives CAGTLGTDYGYTF.

This clonotype was counted at least ten times. The chain is built from TRBV30 and TRBJ1-2; D is unresolved. This CDR3 contains 11 residues. Germline lookup yields CDR1 GTSNPN and CDR2 SVGIG (reference sequence). Trimming left V 3 bases short and J 4 bases short, with 6 bases between. CDR3 residues: CAWSVAYGYTF. CDR3 nucleotide sequence: TGTGCCTGGAGCGTAGCCTATGGCTACACCTTC.

This chain joins TRBV20-1 and TRBJ2-6, with a possible D match to TRBD1 (6 bases). The CDR3 spans 15 residues. V was cut by 3 bases and J by 0 bases, with 9 bases left in between. Germline assignment: CDR1 DFQATT and CDR2 SNEGSKA (reference sequence). CDR3 in amino acids: CSARRQVSGANVLTF. The CDR3 nucleotides read TGCAGTGCTAGGAGACAGGTCTCTGGGGCCAACGTCCTGACTTTC.

This clonotype was seen at least ten times. The junction departs from the called germline gene at one end, perhaps through a read error. This chain links TRBV7-7 with TRBJ2-5, with D unresolved. Germline V lookup: CDR1 SSHAT, CDR2 FNYEAQ (reference sequence). This CDR3 comprises 14 residues. The CDR3: CASSPLLSQETQYF. CDR3 coding DNA: TGTGCTAGCAGCCCGCTGTTGAGCCAAGAGACCCAGTACTTC.

This chain uses TRBV20-1 with TRBJ2-5; no firm D call. The V and J ends lost 3 bases and 5 bases respectively, with 13 bases between them. Per germline, CDR1 DFQATT and CDR2 SNEGSKA (reference sequence). The CDR3 extends over 13 amino acids. As DNA, the CDR3 is TGCAGTGCTAGCCAGTACACCGGGGAGACCCAGTACTTC. It specifies CSASQYTGETQYF.

This clonotype was counted only a few times. The chain joins TRBV6-5 to TRBJ1-1; no clear D. Looked up from germline, CDR1 is MNHEY and CDR2 is SVGAGI. This CDR3 region has 15 residues. Trimming removed 0 bases at V and 0 bases at J, with 8 bases between. CDR3 residues: CASSYSSWLNTEAFF. The CDR3 region has the DNA TGTGCCAGCAGTTACTCGTCCTGGTTGAACACTGAAGCTTTCTTT.

This clonotype appeared many times. DNA for the CDR3: TGTGCCAGCAGCTTAGCCGGGACATATGGCTACACCTTC. It yields the protein CASSLAGTYGYTF. The V gene is TRBV11-2, the J gene TRBJ1-2; D is perhaps TRBD1 (6 bases). The CDR3 consists of 13 residues. Germline CDR1 is SGHAT and CDR2 is FQNNGV. Trimming shortened V by 1 base and J by 5 bases, and 8 bases separated the two germline ends.

Notes on this clonotype: A read error may be the cause here, since a much bigger clone is one base away. This rearrangement joins TRBV30 to TRBJ2-1, with 9 bases that match TRBD1. CDR3 size: 15 residues. Germline CDR1 reads GTSNPN; CDR2 reads SVGIG (reference sequence). The ends lost 3 bases at V and 10 bases at J; junction bases unmatched: 13. The CDR3 DNA reads as TGTGCCTGGAGCTCCGGGGGGACAGGGCTAGGCGAGCAGTTCTTC. It codes for CAWSSGGTGLGEQFF.

In its sample, this clonotype was seen once. The chain is built from TRBV13 and TRBJ2-3; 8 nucleotides match TRBD1. Germline V gene data show CDR1 as PRHDT and CDR2 as FYEKMQ (reference sequence). V shed 3 bases and J 1 base; nucleotides not matched to a gene: 6. The CDR3 consists of 16 residues. The CDR3: CASSLSRGRGTDTQYF. CDR3 coding DNA: TGTGCCAGCAGCTTGAGCAGGGGGCGCGGCACAGATACGCAGTATTTT. The entire variable domain, with the rest obtained from reference TRBV13 and TRBJ2-3, is as follows: AAGVIQSPRHLIKEKRETATLKCYPIPRHDTVYWYQQGPGQDPQFLISFYEKMQSDKGSIPDRFSAQQFSDYHSELNMSSLELGDSALYFCASSLSRGRGTDTQYFGPGTRLTVL.